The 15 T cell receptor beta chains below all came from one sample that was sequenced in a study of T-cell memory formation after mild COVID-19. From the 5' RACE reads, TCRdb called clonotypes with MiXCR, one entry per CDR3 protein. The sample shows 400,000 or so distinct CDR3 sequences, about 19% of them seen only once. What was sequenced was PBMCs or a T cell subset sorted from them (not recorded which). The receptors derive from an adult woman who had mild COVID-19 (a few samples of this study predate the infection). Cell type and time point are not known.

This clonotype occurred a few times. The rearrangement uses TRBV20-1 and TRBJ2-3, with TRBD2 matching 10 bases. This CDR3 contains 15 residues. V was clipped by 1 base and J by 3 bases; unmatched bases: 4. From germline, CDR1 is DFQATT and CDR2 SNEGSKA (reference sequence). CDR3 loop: CSARGRSGGTDTQYF. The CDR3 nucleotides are TGCAGTGCTAGAGGTCGTAGCGGGGGGACAGATACGCAGTATTTT.

CDR3 loop: CSATTGGTEAFF. CDR3 DNA sequence: TGCAGTGCTACCACAGGGGGCACTGAAGCTTTCTTT. V and J are TRBV20-1 and TRBJ1-1; TRBD1 agrees at 8 bases. V was pared by 4 bases and J by 4 bases, with 2 bases of the junction left unmatched. The CDR3 is 12 amino acids. The germline gives CDR1 DFQATT, CDR2 SNEGSKA (reference sequence).

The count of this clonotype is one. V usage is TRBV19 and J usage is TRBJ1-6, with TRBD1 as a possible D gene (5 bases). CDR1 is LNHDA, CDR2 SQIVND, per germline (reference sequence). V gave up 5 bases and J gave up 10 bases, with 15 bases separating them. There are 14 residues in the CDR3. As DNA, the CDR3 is TGTGCCAGTAGTGCCGGGACGCCAGGATCACCCCTCCACTTT. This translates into CASSAGTPGSPLHF.

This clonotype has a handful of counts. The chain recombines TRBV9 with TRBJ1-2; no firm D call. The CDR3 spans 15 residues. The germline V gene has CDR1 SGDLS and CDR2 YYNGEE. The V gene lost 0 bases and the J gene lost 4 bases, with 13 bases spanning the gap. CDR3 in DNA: TGTGCCAGCAGCGTAGCCCTAGAAGGAGTCTATGGCTACACCTTC. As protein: CASSVALEGVYGYTF.

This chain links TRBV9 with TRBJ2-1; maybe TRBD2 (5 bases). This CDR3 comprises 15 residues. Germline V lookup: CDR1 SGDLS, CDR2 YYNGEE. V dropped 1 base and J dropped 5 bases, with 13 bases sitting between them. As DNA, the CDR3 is TGTGCCAGCAGCGTAAGTCCGGGAATGAACAATGAGCAGTTCTTC. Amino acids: CASSVSPGMNNEQFF.

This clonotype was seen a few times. CDR3 coding DNA: TGTGCCAGCAGCTCCGGGACAGGGATCTATGAGCAGTTCTTC. It codes for CASSSGTGIYEQFF. V is TRBV13 and J is TRBJ2-1, with 9 positions matching TRBD1. Germline CDR1 and CDR2: PRHDT and FYEKMQ (reference sequence). The CDR3 is 14 amino acids. V lost 4 bases to trimming and J lost 8 bases; unmatched junction nucleotides: 6.

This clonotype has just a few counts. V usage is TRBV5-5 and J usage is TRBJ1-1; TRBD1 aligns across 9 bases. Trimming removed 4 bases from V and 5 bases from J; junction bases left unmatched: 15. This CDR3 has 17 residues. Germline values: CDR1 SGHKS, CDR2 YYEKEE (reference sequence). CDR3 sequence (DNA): TGTGCCAGCAGCACTGGGGGTACAGGGGGCCGAAATACTGAAGCTTTCTTT. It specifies CASSTGGTGGRNTEAFF.

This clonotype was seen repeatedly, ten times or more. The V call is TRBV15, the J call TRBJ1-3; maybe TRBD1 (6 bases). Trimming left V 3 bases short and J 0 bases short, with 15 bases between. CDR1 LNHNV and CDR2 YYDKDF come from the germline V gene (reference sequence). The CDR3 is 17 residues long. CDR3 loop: CATSSPAGADSGNTIYF. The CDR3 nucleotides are TGTGCCACCAGCAGTCCAGCAGGGGCCGACTCTGGAAACACCATATATTTT.

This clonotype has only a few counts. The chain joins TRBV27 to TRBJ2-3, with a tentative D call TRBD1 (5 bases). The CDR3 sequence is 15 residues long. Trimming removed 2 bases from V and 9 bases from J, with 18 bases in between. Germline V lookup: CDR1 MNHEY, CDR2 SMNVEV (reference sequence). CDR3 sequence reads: CASSLRGTWGETQYF. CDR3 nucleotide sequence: TGTGCCAGCAGTTTAAGGGGAACGTGGGGTGAGACGCAGTATTTT.

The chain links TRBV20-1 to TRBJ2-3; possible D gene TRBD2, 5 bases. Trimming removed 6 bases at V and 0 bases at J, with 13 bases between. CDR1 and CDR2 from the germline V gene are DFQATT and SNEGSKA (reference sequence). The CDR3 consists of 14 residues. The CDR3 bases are TGCAGTGCCGTTATTTGGACTAGCACAGATACGCAGTATTTT. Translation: CSAVIWTSTDTQYF.

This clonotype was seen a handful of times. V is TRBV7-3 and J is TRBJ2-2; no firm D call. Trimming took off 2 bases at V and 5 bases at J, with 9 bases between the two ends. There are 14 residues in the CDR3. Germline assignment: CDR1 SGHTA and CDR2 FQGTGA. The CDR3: CASSLANPTGELFF. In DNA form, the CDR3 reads TGTGCCAGCAGCTTAGCAAATCCTACCGGGGAGCTGTTTTTT.

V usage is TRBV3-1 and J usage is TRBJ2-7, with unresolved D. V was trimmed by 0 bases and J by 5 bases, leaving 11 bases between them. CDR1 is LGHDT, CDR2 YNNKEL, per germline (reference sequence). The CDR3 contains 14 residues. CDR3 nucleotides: TGTGCCAGCAGCCAAGATCGAGGTAGCCACGAGCAGTACTTC. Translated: CASSQDRGSHEQYF.

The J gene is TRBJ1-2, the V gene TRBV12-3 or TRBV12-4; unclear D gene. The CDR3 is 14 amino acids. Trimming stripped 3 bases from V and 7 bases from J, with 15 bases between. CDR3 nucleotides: TGTGCCAGCAGTTTTGTAGTCAGCCTTAGTGGCTACACCTTC. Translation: CASSFVVSLSGYTF.

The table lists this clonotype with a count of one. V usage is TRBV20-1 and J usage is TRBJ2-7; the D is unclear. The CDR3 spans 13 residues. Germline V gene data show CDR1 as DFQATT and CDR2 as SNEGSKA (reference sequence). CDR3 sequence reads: CSAHVGRGYEQYF. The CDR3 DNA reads TGCAGCGCGCACGTGGGCAGAGGATACGAGCAGTACTTC.

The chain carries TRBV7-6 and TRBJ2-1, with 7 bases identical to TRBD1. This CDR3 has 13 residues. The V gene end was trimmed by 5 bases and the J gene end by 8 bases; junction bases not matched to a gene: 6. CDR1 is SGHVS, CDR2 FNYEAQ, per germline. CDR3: CASSAQGIDEQFF. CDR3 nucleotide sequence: TGTGCCAGCAGCGCACAGGGGATCGATGAGCAGTTCTTC.